These 10 T cell receptor beta chains were sequenced from one sample in a study of siplizumab effects on memory and regulatory T cells. Method: immunoSEQ multiplex PCR; TCRdb's copy keeps in-frame clones and lacks some. The data show roughly 92,000 clones, 94% seen once. Sequenced sample: non-Treg CD4+ T cells sorted from blood. Source of these receptors: a human donor in good health.

This chain links TRBV6-5 with TRBJ2-1, with 7 nucleotides matching TRBD1. J gave up 3 bases and V 4 bases, and 6 bases lay outside the gene matches. Germline CDR1 reads MNHEY; CDR2 reads SVGAGI. The CDR3 covers 15 residues. The DNA of the CDR3 is TGTGCCAGCAGTTCCTCAGGGGGTCTCTACAATGAGCAGTTCTTC. Its protein product is CASSSSGGLYNEQFF.

The rearrangement uses TRBV19 and TRBJ2-3; D not resolved. Germline V lookup: CDR1 LNHDA, CDR2 SQIVND (reference sequence). The CDR3 extends over 14 amino acids. V was clipped by 10 bases and J by 6 bases, with 20 bases between them. The CDR3 DNA reads TGTGCCACCTCCCGAAGGACGCCACAGGATACGCAGTATTTT. As protein: CATSRRTPQDTQYF.

This chain links TRBV6-1 with TRBJ1-2; TRBD1 might be the D (6 bases). CDR1 is MNHNS and CDR2 is SASEGT in the germline V gene. Trimming took 3 bases from V and 3 from J, leaving 11 bases between them. The CDR3 runs to 14 residues. CDR3 protein: CASSEGGLDYGYTF. DNA for the CDR3: TGTGCCAGCAGTGAGGGGGGGCTTGACTATGGCTACACCTTC.

The V gene is TRBV4-1, the J gene TRBJ2-1; D may be TRBD2 (5 bases). With 2 bases removed from V and 0 bases from J, the gap between germline ends came to 14 bases. Germline V gives CDR1 MGHRA, CDR2 YSYEKL. The CDR3 totals 17 residues. As DNA, the CDR3 is TGCGCCAGCAGCCAAACGCTAGCATTAGCCTCCTACAATGAGCAGTTCTTC. Amino acids: CASSQTLALASYNEQFF.

This clone was observed once. The chain joins TRBV27 to TRBJ1-2; D perhaps matches TRBD1 (6 bases). The ends were cut back, 0 bases at V and 0 bases at J, with 14 bases in the middle. CDR1 is MNHEY and CDR2 is SMNVEV in the germline V gene (reference sequence). CDR3 length: 17 residues. The CDR3 sequence: CASSLSSRTDTNYGYTF. As DNA, the CDR3 is TGTGCCAGCAGTTTATCGTCGAGGACAGACACTAACTATGGCTACACCTTC.

The CDR3 nucleotides read TGTGCCTGGAGTTTCCGGGGGAGAGGATTCTATGGCTACACCTTC. Residues: CAWSFRGRGFYGYTF. The chain recombines TRBV30 with TRBJ1-2, with a tentative D call TRBD1 (5 bases). Looked up from germline, CDR1 is GTSNPN and CDR2 is SVGIG (reference sequence). Trimming cost V 2 bases and J 4 bases, with 17 bases left between them. CDR3 length: 15 amino acids.

Regarding this clone: Its ends do not fully match the called genes, so a read error is possible. The rearrangement links TRBV30 to TRBJ1-2; no clear D. The CDR3 runs to 12 residues. The V gene's germline CDR1 is GTSNPN and CDR2 SVGIG (reference sequence). CDR3 sequence: CAWSPTNYGYTF. CDR3 in DNA: TGTGCCTGGAGCCCTACTAATTATGGCTACACCTTC. The whole variable domain, remainder taken from reference TRBV30 and TRBJ1-2, is SQTIHQWPATLVQPVGSPLSLECTVEGTSNPNLYWYRQAAGRGLQLLFYSVGIGQISSEVPQNLSASRPQDRQFILSSKKLLLSDSGFYLCAWSPTNYGYTFGSGTRLTVV.

The gene calls are TRBV9 and TRBJ2-1; 10 nucleotides match TRBD2. J was trimmed by 1 base and V by 3 bases; bases with no gene match: 1. The CDR3 runs 15 residues. Germline V lookup: CDR1 SGDLS, CDR2 YYNGEE. The CDR3 DNA reads TGTGCCAGCAGCGAGCGGGAGGGGTCCTACAATGAGCAGTTCTTC. Residues: CASSEREGSYNEQFF.

The chain recombines TRBV2 with TRBJ1-4; 9 nucleotides align to TRBD1. CDR1 and CDR2 (germline): SNHLY, FYNNEI. The CDR3 extends over 15 amino acids. Losses at the gene ends were 4 bases for V and 10 bases for J; bases not matched to a gene: 10. The CDR3 loop is CASSAQQGAGGKLFF. The CDR3, as DNA: TGTGCCAGCAGTGCACAACAGGGGGCTGGCGGAAAACTGTTTTTT.

The chain carries TRBV19 and TRBJ2-5, with 10 bases matching TRBD1. In germline, CDR1 is LNHDA, CDR2 SQIVND (reference sequence). The CDR3 covers 15 residues. The V and J ends lost 6 bases and 2 bases, in that order; junction bases with no gene match: 6. The CDR3 sequence: CASRRTGGLQETQYF. For the CDR3, the DNA is TGTGCCAGTAGGAGGACAGGGGGTTTACAAGAGACCCAGTACTTC. Combining the CDR3 with reference TRBV19 and TRBJ2-5 gives the whole variable domain DGGITQSPKYLFRKEGQNVTLSCEQNLNHDAMYWYRQDPGQGLRLIYYSQIVNDFQKGDIAEGYSVSREKKESFPLTVTSAQKNPTAFYLCASRRTGGLQETQYFGPGTRLLVL.